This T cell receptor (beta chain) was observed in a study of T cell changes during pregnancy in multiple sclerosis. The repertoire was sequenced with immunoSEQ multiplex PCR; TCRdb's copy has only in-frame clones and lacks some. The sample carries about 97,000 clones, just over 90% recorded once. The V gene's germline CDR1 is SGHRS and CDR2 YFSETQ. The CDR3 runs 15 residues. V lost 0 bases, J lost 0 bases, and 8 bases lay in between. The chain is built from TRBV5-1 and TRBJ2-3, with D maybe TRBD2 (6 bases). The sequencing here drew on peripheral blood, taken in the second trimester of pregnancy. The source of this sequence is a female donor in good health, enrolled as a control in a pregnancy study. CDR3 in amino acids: CASSLAGTSTDTQYF. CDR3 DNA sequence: TGCGCCAGCAGCTTGGCTGGGACTAGCACAGATACGCAGTATTTT. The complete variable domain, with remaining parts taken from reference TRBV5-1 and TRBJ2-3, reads KAGVTQTPRYLIKTRGQQVTLSCSPISGHRSVSWYQQTPGQGLQFLFEYFSETQRNKGNFPGRFSGRQFSNSRSEMNVSTLELGDSALYLCASSLAGTSTDTQYFGPGTRLTVL.